This entry describes one T cell receptor beta chain. Generated by immunoSEQ multiplex PCR, the TCRdb table keeps only in-frame clones and is missing some. Found here are 80,000 to 100,000 clones, 90% to 95% of them singletons; the top ten hold about 1.7%. The CDR3 covers 13 residues. V shed 6 bases, J shed 3 bases, and the junction held 3 bases outside the gene matches. This record comes from a study of blood T cell repertoires in COVID-19. The chain combines TRBV12-3 or TRBV12-4 with TRBJ1-2; TRBD1 aligns across 8 bases. The receptor was isolated from a human donor with active COVID-19. The donor label of this sample is uncertain. The sample comprised peripheral blood. CDR3 coding DNA: TGTGCCAGCAGCCCGGGACAGGACTATGGCTACACCTTC. This gives the protein CASSPGQDYGYTF.